The rows below give T cell receptor beta chains drawn from one sample of a study of blood T cell repertoires in COVID-19. Using immunoSEQ multiplex PCR, the repertoire was profiled, and TCRdb retains in-frame clones only, with some absent. The data contain about 310,000 clones, more than 75% of them singletons. The sample was peripheral blood. These receptors originate from a man in his forties or fifties with active or convalescent COVID-19. Each CDR3 is given with its conserved first and last residue. The D gene is left open where the match is weak. Clone size appears in some rows only: once, few, many, or a class for an expanded clone.

TRBV4-2	16	TRBD2	TRBJ2-3	.	TGTGCCAGCAGCCAAGCCCTAGCGGGGGGCACAGATACGCAGTATTTT	CASSQALAGGTDTQYF
TRBV4-1	14	.	TRBJ1-5	.	TGCGCCAGCAGCCCAGGGAACGAAAATCAGCCCCAGCATTTT	CASSPGNENQPQHF
TRBV6-9	16	TRBD2	TRBJ2-4	.	TGTGCCAGCAGTTATTCGGGAGGGACCCGCCAAAACATTCAGTACTTC	CASSYSGGTRQNIQYF
TRBV5-1	16	.	TRBJ1-2	.	TGCGCCAGCAGCCACCGAGTGGGGGCAGGGGCCGATGGCTACACCTTC	CASSHRVGAGADGYTF
TRBV6-2/TRBV6-3	15	.	TRBJ1-2	.	TGTGCCAGCAGTTACGCCCGGGACATCGGAGAAGGCTACACCTTC	CASSYARDIGEGYTF
TRBV6-5	15	.	TRBJ1-3	.	TGTGCCAGCAGCTTGGGGCAGTACTCTGGAAACACCATATATTTT	CASSLGQYSGNTIYF
TRBV28	16	TRBD2	TRBJ2-7	.	TGTGCCAGCAGATCAATTCTAGCGGGAGGGTACTACGAGCAGTACTTC	CASRSILAGGYYEQYF
TRBV2	16	.	TRBJ1-1	.	TGTGCCAGCTCCTATAGTCTCGGGGGGGAGAACACTGAAGCTTTCTTT	CASSYSLGGENTEAFF
TRBV5-6	15	.	TRBJ1-4	.	TGTGCCAGCAGCCCCCGGACATTAGGTTCCGGAAAACTGTTTTTT	CASSPRTLGSGKLFF
TRBV15	15	TRBD1	TRBJ1-1	.	TGTGCCACCAGCAGACTGACAGGGGACTACACTGAAGCTTTCTTT	CATSRLTGDYTEAFF
TRBV5-1	16	.	TRBJ1-1	.	TGCGCCAGCAGCTTTATCCCCCAGGGGATGAACACTGAAGCTTTCTTT	CASSFIPQGMNTEAFF
TRBV30	12	TRBD1	TRBJ2-7	.	TGTGCCTGGGCTGGACAGGGAGGCGAGCAGTACTTC	CAWAGQGGEQYF
TRBV4-1	15	.	TRBJ1-6	.	TGCGCCAGCAGCCAAGGCGGGTCTTATAATTCACCCCTCCACTTT	CASSQGGSYNSPLHF
TRBV7-9	14	TRBD2	TRBJ2-5	few	TGTGCCAGCAGCTTTACTAGCGGGAGAGCGACCCAGTACTTC	CASSFTSGRATQYF
TRBV5-4	13	.	TRBJ1-6	once	TGTGCCAGCAGCCAGGGGCAGAATTCACCCCTCCACTTT	CASSQGQNSPLHF
TRBV4-3	16	.	TRBJ1-1	.	TGCGCCAGCAGCCAAGATGCACAGGGATTATACACTGAAGCTTTCTTT	CASSQDAQGLYTEAFF
TRBV7-3	13	TRBD1	TRBJ1-1	.	TGTGCCAGCAGCTTATACAGGGGATTTGAAGCTTTCTTT	CASSLYRGFEAFF
TRBV28	16	TRBD1	TRBJ1-1	once	TGTGCCAGCTCCCGGGGACAGGGACGGGGGAACACTGAAGCTTTCTTT	CASSRGQGRGNTEAFF
TRBV9	17	.	TRBJ2-7	.	TGTGCCAGCAGCCTATCCGCAGGGCGATCCAGCTCCTACGAGCAGTACTTC	CASSLSAGRSSSYEQYF
TRBV12-3/TRBV12-4	13	.	TRBJ1-1	.	TGTGCCAGCAGTTTACGGGGGGGGACTGAAGCTTTCTTT	CASSLRGGTEAFF
TRBV5-6	13	TRBD1	TRBJ2-3	.	TGTGCCAGCAGCGAGGGGACAGCAGATACGCAGTATTTT	CASSEGTADTQYF
TRBV3-1/TRBV3-2	12	TRBD1	TRBJ1-2	.	TGTGCCAGCAGCCCCGACAGGGTCGGCTACACCTTC	CASSPDRVGYTF
TRBV4-1	16	TRBD2	TRBJ2-2	.	TGCGCCAGCAGCCGGGGACTAGCAGCGAACACCGGGGAGCTGTTTTTT	CASSRGLAANTGELFF
TRBV30	15	.	TRBJ1-1	.	TGTGCCTGGAGACGGGGAGAGGGATGGGTCACTGAAGCTTTCTTT	CAWRRGEGWVTEAFF
TRBV19	13	.	TRBJ1-1	.	TGTGCCAGTAGTGCGGGGCCGAACACTGAAGCTTTCTTT	CASSAGPNTEAFF
TRBV6-5	13	TRBD1	TRBJ1-4	.	TGTGCCAGCAAGGACAGGGTTAATGAAAAACTGTTTTTT	CASKDRVNEKLFF
TRBV10-3	13	.	TRBJ1-2	.	TGTGCCATCAGTGAGCAGAATAACTATGGCTACACCTTC	CAISEQNNYGYTF
TRBV28	16	.	TRBJ2-2	.	TGTGCCAGCAGTTTAGGGTCTCTAGCCCAACCCGGGGAGCTGTTTTTT	CASSLGSLAQPGELFF
TRBV6-4	14	.	TRBJ1-2	once	TGTGCCAGTGCCCCCTCGACAGAGAACTATGGCTACACCTTC	CASAPSTENYGYTF
TRBV2	13	TRBD1	TRBJ1-3	.	TGTGCCAGCAGGCCGACAGGGGCGAACACCATATATTTT	CASRPTGANTIYF
TRBV27	15	.	TRBJ1-1	.	TGTGCCAGCAGTTTCTCAGGGGAGCCGAACACTGAAGCTTTCTTT	CASSFSGEPNTEAFF